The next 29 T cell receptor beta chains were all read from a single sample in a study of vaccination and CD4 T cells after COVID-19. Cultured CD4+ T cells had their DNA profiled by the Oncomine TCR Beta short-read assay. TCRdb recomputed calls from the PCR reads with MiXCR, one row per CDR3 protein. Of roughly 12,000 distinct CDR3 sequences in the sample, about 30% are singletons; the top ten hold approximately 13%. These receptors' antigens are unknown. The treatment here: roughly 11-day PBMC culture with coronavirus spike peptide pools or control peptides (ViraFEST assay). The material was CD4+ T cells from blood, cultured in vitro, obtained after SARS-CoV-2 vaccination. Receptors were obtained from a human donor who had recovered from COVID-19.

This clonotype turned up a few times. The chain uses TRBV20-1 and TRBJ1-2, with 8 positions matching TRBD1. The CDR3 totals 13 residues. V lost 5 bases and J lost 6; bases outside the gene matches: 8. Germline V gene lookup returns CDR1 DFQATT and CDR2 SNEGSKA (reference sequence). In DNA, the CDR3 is TGCAGTGCTTCACGGACAGGGCGGGATGGCTACACCTTC. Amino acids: CSASRTGRDGYTF.

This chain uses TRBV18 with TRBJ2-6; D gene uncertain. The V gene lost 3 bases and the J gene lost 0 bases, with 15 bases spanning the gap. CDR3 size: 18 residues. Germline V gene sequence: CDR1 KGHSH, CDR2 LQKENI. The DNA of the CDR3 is TGTGCCAGCTCACCCCAGGTCCCCCGAAACTCTGGGGCCAACGTCCTGACTTTC. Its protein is CASSPQVPRNSGANVLTF.

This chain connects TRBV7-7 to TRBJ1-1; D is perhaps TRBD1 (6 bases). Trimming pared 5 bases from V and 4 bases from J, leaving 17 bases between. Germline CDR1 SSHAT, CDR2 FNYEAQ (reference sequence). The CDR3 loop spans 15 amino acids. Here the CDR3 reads CASSPQGPGSTEAFF. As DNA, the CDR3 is TGTGCCAGCAGCCCCCAGGGGCCGGGGAGCACTGAAGCTTTCTTT.

The CDR3 sequence: CASSYSRINIQYF. The DNA of the CDR3 is TGTGCCAGCAGCTACAGTAGGATAAACATTCAGTACTTC. The chain joins TRBV7-2 to TRBJ2-4; D gene unclear. Trimming shortened V by 4 bases and J by 6 bases, and 10 bases separated the two germline ends. The CDR3 is 13 amino acids. The germline gives CDR1 SGHTA, CDR2 FQGNSA.

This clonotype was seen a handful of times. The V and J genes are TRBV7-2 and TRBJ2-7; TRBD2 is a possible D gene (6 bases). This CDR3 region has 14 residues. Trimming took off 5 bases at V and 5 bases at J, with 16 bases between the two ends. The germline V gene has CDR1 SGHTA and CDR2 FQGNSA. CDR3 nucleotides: TGTGCCAGCAGCCCCACGGCCGGGGGACACGAGCAGTACTTC. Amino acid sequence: CASSPTAGGHEQYF.

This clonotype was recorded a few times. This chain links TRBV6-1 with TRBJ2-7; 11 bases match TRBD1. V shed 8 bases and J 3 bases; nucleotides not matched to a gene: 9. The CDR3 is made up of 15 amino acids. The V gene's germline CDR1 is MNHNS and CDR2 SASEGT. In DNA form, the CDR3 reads TGTGCCAGCGCAGGAGGGGACAGGGGGATCTACGAGCAGTACTTC. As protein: CASAGGDRGIYEQYF.

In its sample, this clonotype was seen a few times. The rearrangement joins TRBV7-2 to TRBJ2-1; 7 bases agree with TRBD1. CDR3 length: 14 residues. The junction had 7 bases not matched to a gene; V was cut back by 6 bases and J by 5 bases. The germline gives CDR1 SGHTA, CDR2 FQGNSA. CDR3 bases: TGTGCCAGCAGACTAACAGGGGAAAACAATGAGCAGTTCTTC. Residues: CASRLTGENNEQFF.

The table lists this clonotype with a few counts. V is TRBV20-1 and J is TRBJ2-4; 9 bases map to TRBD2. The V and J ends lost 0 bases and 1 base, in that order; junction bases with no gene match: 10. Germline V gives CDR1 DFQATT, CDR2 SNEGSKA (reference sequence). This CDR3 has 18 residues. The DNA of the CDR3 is TGCAGTGCTAGAGATGTGGGTAGCGGGAGCTGGGCCAAAAACATTCAGTACTTC. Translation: CSARDVGSGSWAKNIQYF.

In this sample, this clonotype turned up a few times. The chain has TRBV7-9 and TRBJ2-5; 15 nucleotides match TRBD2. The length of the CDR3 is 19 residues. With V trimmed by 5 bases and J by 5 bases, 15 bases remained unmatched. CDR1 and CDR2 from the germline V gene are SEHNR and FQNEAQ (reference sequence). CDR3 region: CASSPGRTSGRGVLETQYF. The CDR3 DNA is TGTGCCAGCAGCCCTGGACGGACTAGCGGGAGGGGGGTTTTGGAGACCCAGTACTTC.

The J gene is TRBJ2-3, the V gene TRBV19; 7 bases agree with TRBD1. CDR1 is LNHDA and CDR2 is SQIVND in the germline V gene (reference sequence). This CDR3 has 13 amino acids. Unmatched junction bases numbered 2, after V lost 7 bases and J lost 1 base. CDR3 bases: TGTGCCAGTACCGGGACAGGCACAGATACGCAGTATTTT. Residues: CASTGTGTDTQYF.

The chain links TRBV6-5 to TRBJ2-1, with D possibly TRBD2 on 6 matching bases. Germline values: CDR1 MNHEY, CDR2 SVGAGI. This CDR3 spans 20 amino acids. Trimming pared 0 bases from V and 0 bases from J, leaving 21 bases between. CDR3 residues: CASSYSTYRSVRGSYNEQFF. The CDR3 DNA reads TGTGCCAGCAGTTACTCGACATATCGTTCCGTGCGGGGCTCCTACAATGAGCAGTTCTTC.

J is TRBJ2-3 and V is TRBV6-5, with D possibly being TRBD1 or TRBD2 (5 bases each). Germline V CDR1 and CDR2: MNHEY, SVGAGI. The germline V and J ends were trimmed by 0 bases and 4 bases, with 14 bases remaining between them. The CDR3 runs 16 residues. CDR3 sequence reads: CASSYSAGMGADTQYF. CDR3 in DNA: TGTGCCAGCAGTTACTCGGCAGGGATGGGGGCAGATACGCAGTATTTT.

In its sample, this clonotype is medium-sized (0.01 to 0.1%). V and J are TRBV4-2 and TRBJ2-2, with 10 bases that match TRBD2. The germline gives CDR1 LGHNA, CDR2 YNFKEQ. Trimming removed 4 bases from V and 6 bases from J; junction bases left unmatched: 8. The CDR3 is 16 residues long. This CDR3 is CASSLPSGRRAGELFF. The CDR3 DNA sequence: TGTGCCAGCAGCCTACCTAGCGGGAGAAGGGCCGGGGAGCTGTTTTTT.

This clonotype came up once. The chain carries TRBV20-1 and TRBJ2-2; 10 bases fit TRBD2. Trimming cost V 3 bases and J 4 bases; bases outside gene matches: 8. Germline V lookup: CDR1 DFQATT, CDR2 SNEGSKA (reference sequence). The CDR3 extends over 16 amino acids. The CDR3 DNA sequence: TGCAGTGCTAGTGAGCTAGCGGGAGTAAGCACCGGGGAGCTGTTTTTT. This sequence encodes CSASELAGVSTGELFF.

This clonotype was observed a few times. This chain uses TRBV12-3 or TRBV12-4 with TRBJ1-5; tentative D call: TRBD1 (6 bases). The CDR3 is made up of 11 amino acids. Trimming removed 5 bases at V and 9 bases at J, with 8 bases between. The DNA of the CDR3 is TGTGCCAGCAGTCGCAGGGGGCCCCAGCATTTT. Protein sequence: CASSRRGPQHF.

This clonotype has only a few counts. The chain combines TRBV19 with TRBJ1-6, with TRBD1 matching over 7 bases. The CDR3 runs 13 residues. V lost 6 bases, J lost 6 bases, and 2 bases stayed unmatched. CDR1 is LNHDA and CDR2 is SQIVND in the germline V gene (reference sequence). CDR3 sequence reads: CASSRQGNSPLHF. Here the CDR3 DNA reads TGTGCCAGTAGCCGACAGGGTAATTCACCCCTCCACTTT.

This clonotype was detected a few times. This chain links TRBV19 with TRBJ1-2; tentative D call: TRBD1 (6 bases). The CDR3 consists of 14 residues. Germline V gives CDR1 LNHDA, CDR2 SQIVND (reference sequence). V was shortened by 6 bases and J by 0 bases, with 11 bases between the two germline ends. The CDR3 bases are TGTGCCAGTAGATCAGGGGAAGCTAACTATGGCTACACCTTC. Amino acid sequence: CASRSGEANYGYTF.

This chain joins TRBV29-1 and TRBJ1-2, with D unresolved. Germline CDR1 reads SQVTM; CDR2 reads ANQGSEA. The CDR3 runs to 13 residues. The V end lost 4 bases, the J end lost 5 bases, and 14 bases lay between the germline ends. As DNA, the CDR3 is TGCAGCGTTGCCCAGAGGGCGGGTTATGGCTACACCTTC. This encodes CSVAQRAGYGYTF.

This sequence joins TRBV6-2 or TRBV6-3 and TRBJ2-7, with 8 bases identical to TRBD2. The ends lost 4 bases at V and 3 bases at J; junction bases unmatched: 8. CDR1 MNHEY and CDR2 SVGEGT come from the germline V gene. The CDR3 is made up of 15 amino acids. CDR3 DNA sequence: TGTGCCAGCAGTTCTTCATCGGGACTAGTCTACGAGCAGTACTTC. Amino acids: CASSSSSGLVYEQYF.

The CDR3 sequence is CASMNAPPYEQYF. As DNA, the CDR3 is TGTGCCAGCATGAACGCACCCCCCTACGAGCAGTACTTC. The gene calls are TRBV7-9 and TRBJ2-7; the D is unclear. V gave up 7 bases and J gave up 2 bases, with 12 bases separating them. There are 13 residues in the CDR3. In germline, CDR1 is SEHNR, CDR2 FQNEAQ (reference sequence).

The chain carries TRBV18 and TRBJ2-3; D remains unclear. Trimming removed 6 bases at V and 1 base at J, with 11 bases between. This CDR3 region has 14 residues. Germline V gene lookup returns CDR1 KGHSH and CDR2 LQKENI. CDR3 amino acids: CASSSQSRTDTQYF. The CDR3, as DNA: TGTGCCAGCTCGTCCCAGTCCCGCACAGATACGCAGTATTTT.

This CDR3 reads CASRRVLNQPQHF. CDR3 nucleotide sequence: TGTGCCAGCAGGCGGGTATTGAATCAGCCCCAGCATTTT. V usage is TRBV6-2 or TRBV6-3 and J usage is TRBJ1-5; D uncertain. CDR1 MNHEY and CDR2 SVGEGT come from the germline V gene. The germline V and J ends were trimmed by 6 bases and 4 bases, with 10 bases remaining between them. This CDR3 contains 13 residues.

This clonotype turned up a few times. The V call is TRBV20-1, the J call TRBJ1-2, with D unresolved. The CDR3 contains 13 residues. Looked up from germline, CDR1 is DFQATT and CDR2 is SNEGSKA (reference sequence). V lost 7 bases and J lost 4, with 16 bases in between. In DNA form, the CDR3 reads TGCAGTGTATCGCCTGGACCAACCTATGGCTACACCTTC. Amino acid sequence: CSVSPGPTYGYTF.

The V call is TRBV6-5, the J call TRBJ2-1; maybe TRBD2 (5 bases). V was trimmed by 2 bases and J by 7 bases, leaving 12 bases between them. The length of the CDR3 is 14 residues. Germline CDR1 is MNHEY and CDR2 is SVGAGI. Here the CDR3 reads CASSYGIGGNEQFF. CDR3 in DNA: TGTGCCAGCAGTTACGGGATCGGCGGGAATGAGCAGTTCTTC.

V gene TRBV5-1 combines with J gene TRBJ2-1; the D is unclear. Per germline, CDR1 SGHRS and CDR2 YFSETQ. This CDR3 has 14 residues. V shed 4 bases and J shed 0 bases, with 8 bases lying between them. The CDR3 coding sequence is TGCGCCAGCAGCCCCCAATACTCCTACAATGAGCAGTTCTTC. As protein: CASSPQYSYNEQFF.

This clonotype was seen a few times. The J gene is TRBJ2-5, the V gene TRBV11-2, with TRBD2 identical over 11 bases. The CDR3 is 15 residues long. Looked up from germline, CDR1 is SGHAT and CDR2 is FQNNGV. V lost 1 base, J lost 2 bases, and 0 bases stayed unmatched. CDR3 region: CASSLGLAGQETQYF. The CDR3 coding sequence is TGTGCCAGCAGCTTAGGACTAGCGGGGCAAGAGACCCAGTACTTC.

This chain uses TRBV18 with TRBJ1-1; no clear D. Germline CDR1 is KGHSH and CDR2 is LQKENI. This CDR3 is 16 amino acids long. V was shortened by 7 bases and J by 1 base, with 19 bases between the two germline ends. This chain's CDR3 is CASFTIGVSGNTEAFF. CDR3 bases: TGTGCCAGCTTCACGATTGGGGTTAGCGGGAACACTGAAGCTTTCTTT.

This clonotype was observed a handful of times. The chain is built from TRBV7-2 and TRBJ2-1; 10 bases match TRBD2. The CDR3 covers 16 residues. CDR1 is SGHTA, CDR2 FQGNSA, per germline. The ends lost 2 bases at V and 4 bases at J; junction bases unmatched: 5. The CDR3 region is CASSLLRTSGYNEQFF. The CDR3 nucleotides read TGTGCCAGCAGCTTACTTCGGACTAGCGGTTACAATGAGCAGTTCTTC.

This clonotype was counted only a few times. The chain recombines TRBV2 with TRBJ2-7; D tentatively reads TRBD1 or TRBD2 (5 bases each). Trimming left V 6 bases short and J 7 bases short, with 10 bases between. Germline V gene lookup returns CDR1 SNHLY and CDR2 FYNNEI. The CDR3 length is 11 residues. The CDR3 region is CASRGDVEQYF. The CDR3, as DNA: TGTGCCAGCAGGGGGGACGTAGAGCAGTACTTC.